The TCR beta chain under discussion was sequenced for a study of blood T cell repertoires in COVID-19. Looking at the study overall: Material from acute and convalescent COVID-19 was sourced from the United States, Italy and Spain.

The CDR3 covers 12 residues. V was cut by 6 bases and J by 3 bases, with 5 bases left in between. Patients at the Seattle site were enrolled during active infection and followed longitudinally. The repertoire was sequenced with immunoSEQ multiplex PCR; TCRdb's copy has only in-frame clones and lacks some. The sample has about 95,000 clones, under 90% seen once. This sequence was found in a man aged 60-69 years with COVID-19, enrolled during active disease. The V gene is TRBV12-3 or TRBV12-4, the J gene TRBJ2-2; D is uncertain. The sequenced sample consisted of peripheral blood. This CDR3 reads CASSYYTGELFF. CDR3 bases: TGTGCCAGCAGCTATTACACCGGGGAGCTGTTTTTT.